This entry lists 3 T cell receptor beta chains sequenced from one sample in a study of a mutant IDH1 vaccine in newly diagnosed glioma. The time point: week 5, during vaccination. In the vaccine, a single dose held 300 ug of the mutant IDH1 20-mer peptide, along with topical imiquimod. Their antigens remain unidentified. The protocol was immunoSEQ multiplex PCR, while the TCRdb copy is restricted to in-frame clones and leaves out a portion. In the table there are some 55,000 clones, about 87% of which are singletons. The material sequenced was PBMCs, taken from a glioma patient whose treatment included an IDH1 peptide vaccine. All receptors come from a woman in her 40s with glioma.

The gene calls are TRBV19 and TRBJ1-6; D may be TRBD1 (5 bases). The V end lost 5 bases, the J end lost 9 bases, and 11 bases lay between the germline ends. Germline-derived CDR1 and CDR2 are LNHDA and SQIVND (reference sequence). The CDR3 covers 13 residues. CDR3 in DNA: TGTGCCAGTAGTTCGGGAACAGGTTCACCCCTCCACTTT. The encoded protein is CASSSGTGSPLHF.

This sequence joins TRBV28 and TRBJ2-7; D not certain. CDR1 is MDHEN, CDR2 SYDVKM, per germline. V lost 6 bases to trimming and J lost 2 bases, with 14 bases between them. The CDR3 has 14 amino acids. This CDR3 reads CASSPMGGTYEQYF. The CDR3 bases are TGTGCCAGCAGCCCTATGGGCGGAACCTACGAGCAGTACTTC. Supplemented by reference TRBV28 and TRBJ2-7, the full variable domain reads DVKVTQSSRYLVKRTGEKVFLECVQDMDHENMFWYRQDPGLGLRLIYFSYDVKMKEKGDIPEGYSVSREKKERFSLILESASTNQTSMYLCASSPMGGTYEQYFGPGTRLTVT.

V usage is TRBV5-8 and J usage is TRBJ1-2; the D gene is possibly TRBD1 (6 bases). The CDR3 covers 13 residues. V lost 3 bases and J 4 bases, leaving 10 bases between the germline ends. Germline CDR1 SGHTS, CDR2 YDEGEE. This CDR3 reads CASSSPTGYGYTF. The DNA of the CDR3 is TGTGCCAGCAGCTCCCCGACAGGCTATGGCTACACCTTC.